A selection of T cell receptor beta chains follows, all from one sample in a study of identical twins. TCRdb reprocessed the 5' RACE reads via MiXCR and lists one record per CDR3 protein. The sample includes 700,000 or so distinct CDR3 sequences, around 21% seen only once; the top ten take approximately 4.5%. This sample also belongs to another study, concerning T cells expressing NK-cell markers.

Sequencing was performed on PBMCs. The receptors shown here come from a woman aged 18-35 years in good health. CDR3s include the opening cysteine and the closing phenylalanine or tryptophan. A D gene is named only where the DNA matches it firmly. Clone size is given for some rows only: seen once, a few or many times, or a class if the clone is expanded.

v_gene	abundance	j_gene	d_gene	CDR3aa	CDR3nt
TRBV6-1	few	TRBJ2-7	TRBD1	CASRSSGTGPYEQYF	TGTGCCAGCAGGTCATCCGGGACAGGCCCCTACGAGCAGTACTTC
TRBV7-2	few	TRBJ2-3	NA	CASSLADRDTQYF	TGTGCCAGCAGCTTAGCTGATCGGGATACGCAGTATTTT
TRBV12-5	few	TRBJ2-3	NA	CASGGGSDTQYF	TGTGCTAGTGGAGGGGGGTCGGATACGCAGTATTTT
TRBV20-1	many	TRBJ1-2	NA	CSATRPGSHGYTF	TGCAGTGCTACTCGTCCAGGGAGTCATGGCTACACCTTC
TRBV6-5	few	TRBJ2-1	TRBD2	CASSTIAGVRLF	TGTGCCAGCAGTACCATAGCGGGAGTCCGGCTCTTC
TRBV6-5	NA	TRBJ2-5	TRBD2	CASSYSGTSEETQYF	TGTGCCAGCAGTTACTCTGGGACTAGCGAGGAGACCCAGTACTTC
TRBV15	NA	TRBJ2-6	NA	CATSGRQSLSGANVLTF	TGTGCCACCAGCGGGCGACAGTCCCTCTCTGGGGCCAACGTCCTGACTTTC
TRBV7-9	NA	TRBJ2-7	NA	CASSLGGGSSEQYF	TGTGCCAGCAGCTTAGGGGGCGGTTCGAGCGAGCAGTACTTC
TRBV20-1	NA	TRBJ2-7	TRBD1	CSAIRSTGGPYEQYF	TGCAGTGCTATAAGGTCGACAGGGGGTCCCTACGAGCAGTACTTC
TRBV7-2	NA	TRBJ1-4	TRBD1	CASSQGDGSEKLFF	TGTGCCAGCAGCCAGGGGGACGGGAGTGAAAAACTGTTTTTT
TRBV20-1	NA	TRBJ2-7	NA	CSARSDGSFYEQYF	TGCAGTGCTAGATCGGACGGGAGCTTCTACGAGCAGTACTTC
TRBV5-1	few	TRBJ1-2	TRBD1	CASGRTGADYGYTF	TGCGCCAGCGGACGAACAGGGGCTGACTATGGCTACACCTTC
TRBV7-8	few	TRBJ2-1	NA	CASSSPEWKGGINNEQFF	TGTGCCAGCAGCTCCCCGGAGTGGAAGGGAGGAATAAACAATGAGCAGTTCTTC
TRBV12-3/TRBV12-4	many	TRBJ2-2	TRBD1	CASRAGTGVTGELFF	TGTGCCAGCAGGGCCGGGACAGGGGTTACCGGGGAGCTGTTTTTT